This TCR beta chain derives from a study of PD-L1 blockade in urothelial cancer. CDR1 and CDR2 (germline): MGHDK, SYGVNS. V was pared by 3 bases and J by 5 bases, with 11 bases between. The CDR3 totals 14 residues. TCRdb's table, derived via immunoSEQ multiplex PCR, lists solely in-frame clones and lacks some. The sample consists of around 51,000 clones, around 87% of them appearing once. The sample consisted of PBMCs, taken around atezolizumab (anti-PD-L1) treatment. The sequence came from a man between 60 and 75 years old with urothelial cancer. This chain links TRBV25-1 with TRBJ2-1, with D tentatively TRBD2 (5 bases). The CDR3 bases are TGTGCCAGCAGTGACCGACTAATTCACAATGAGCAGTTCTTC. Translating gives CASSDRLIHNEQFF. Supplemented by reference TRBV25-1 and TRBJ2-1, the full variable domain reads EADIYQTPRYLVIGTGKKITLECSQTMGHDKMYWYQQDPGMELHLIHYSYGVNSTEKGDLSSESTVSRIRTEHFPLTLESARPSHTSQYLCASSDRLIHNEQFFGPGTRLTVL.